The next 10 T cell receptor beta chains were all read from a single sample in a study of T cells in tuberculosis. TCRdb's copy holds only in-frame clones and misses some; the assay was immunoSEQ multiplex PCR. The sample consists of about 49,000 clones, roughly 96% of them appearing once. Stated time point: new active TB diagnosis, blood taken before or within 7 days of starting treatment. This sample comprised PBMCs, obtained at tuberculosis diagnosis. These receptors were taken from an adult with tuberculosis.

The CDR3 DNA is TGTGCCAGCAGCCCCAAGGGAGGGAGGGGTGAAGCTTTCTTT. It encodes CASSPKGGRGEAFF. The chain couples TRBV7-2 to TRBJ1-1; D may be TRBD1 (5 bases). The CDR3 is made up of 14 amino acids. Trimming cost V 5 bases and J 7 bases, with 17 bases left between them. Germline V gene lookup returns CDR1 SGHTA and CDR2 FQGNSA.

The CDR3 DNA follows: TGCGCCAGCAGCCAACCACCCGCGGGGGGTAAAACTGAAGCTTTCTTT. Translated: CASSQPPAGGKTEAFF. This sequence joins TRBV4-1 and TRBJ1-1; a possible D gene is TRBD1 (5 bases). This CDR3 has 16 residues. Between the trimmed V and J ends, which lost 2 bases and 5 bases, there was a span of 18 bases. Germline CDR1 and CDR2: MGHRA and YSYEKL.

This clone was seen just once. The gene calls are TRBV7-8 and TRBJ1-2; 7 bases are a match to TRBD1. Germline V gives CDR1 SGHVS, CDR2 FQNEAQ. This CDR3 contains 16 residues. Losses at the gene ends were 5 bases for V and 0 bases for J; bases not matched to a gene: 9. This CDR3 reads CASSIRRTGSNYGYTF. The CDR3 coding sequence is TGTGCCAGCAGCATCAGGAGGACAGGATCTAACTATGGCTACACCTTC.

In this sample, this clone turned up once. V is TRBV28 and J is TRBJ1-5, with 9 bases fitting TRBD1. Unmatched junction bases numbered 8, after V lost 4 bases and J lost 4 bases. CDR1 and CDR2 from the germline V gene are MDHEN and SYDVKM. This CDR3 has 16 residues. The CDR3 protein is CASSSPGTGKNQPQHF. The CDR3 bases are TGTGCCAGCAGTTCCCCGGGGACAGGGAAGAATCAGCCCCAGCATTTT.

This chain connects TRBV30 to TRBJ1-2; weak D call: TRBD1 (6 bases). Germline values: CDR1 GTSNPN, CDR2 SVGIG (reference sequence). The CDR3 sequence is 15 residues long. Trimming took off 2 bases at V and 7 bases at J, with 20 bases between the two ends. CDR3 sequence reads: CAWSPLRGTSSGYTF. The CDR3 DNA sequence: TGTGCCTGGAGTCCTCTGCGTGGGACATCAAGTGGCTACACCTTC.

This chain joins TRBV5-6 and TRBJ2-2, with a tentative D call TRBD2 (6 bases). Trimming stripped 0 bases from V and 6 bases from J, with 12 bases between. Germline V lookup: CDR1 SGHDT, CDR2 YYEEEE. The CDR3 runs 15 residues. In nucleotides, the CDR3 is TGTGCCAGCAGCTTGGAAATGCGGGATCCCGGGGAGCTGTTTTTT. Amino acids: CASSLEMRDPGELFF.

V is TRBV6-6 and J is TRBJ1-5; D gene ambiguous. The germline gives CDR1 MNHNY, CDR2 SVGAGI (reference sequence). V lost 7 bases and J 9 bases, leaving 13 bases between the germline ends. This CDR3 is built from 12 residues. CDR3 amino acids: CASTPDFGPQHF. CDR3 bases: TGTGCCAGCACCCCGGACTTTGGGCCCCAGCATTTT.

The V call is TRBV9, the J call TRBJ2-3, with D tentatively TRBD2 (5 bases). CDR3 size: 15 residues. Trimming took 0 bases from V and 2 from J, leaving 10 bases between them. CDR1 is SGDLS and CDR2 is YYNGEE in the germline V gene. The CDR3 DNA reads as TGTGCCAGCAGCGTAGGAGGGATAGACACAGATACGCAGTATTTT. This sequence encodes CASSVGGIDTDTQYF.

The chain carries TRBV4-1 and TRBJ2-1; 10 positions match TRBD1. Trimming removed 4 bases from V and 7 bases from J; junction bases left unmatched: 4. Germline V gene sequence: CDR1 MGHRA, CDR2 YSYEKL. The CDR3 runs 14 residues. The CDR3 bases are TGCGCCAGCAGCCTGGGACAGGGGTGGAATGAGCAGTTCTTC. This codes for CASSLGQGWNEQFF.

The chain couples TRBV14 to TRBJ2-7; 9 nucleotides match TRBD1. Trimming removed 5 bases from V and 4 bases from J; junction bases left unmatched: 9. The CDR3 has 15 residues. Germline V gives CDR1 SGHDN, CDR2 FVKESK. CDR3 in amino acids: CASSLVGTGIYEQYF. For the CDR3, the DNA is TGTGCCAGCAGCTTAGTCGGGACAGGGATTTACGAGCAGTACTTC.